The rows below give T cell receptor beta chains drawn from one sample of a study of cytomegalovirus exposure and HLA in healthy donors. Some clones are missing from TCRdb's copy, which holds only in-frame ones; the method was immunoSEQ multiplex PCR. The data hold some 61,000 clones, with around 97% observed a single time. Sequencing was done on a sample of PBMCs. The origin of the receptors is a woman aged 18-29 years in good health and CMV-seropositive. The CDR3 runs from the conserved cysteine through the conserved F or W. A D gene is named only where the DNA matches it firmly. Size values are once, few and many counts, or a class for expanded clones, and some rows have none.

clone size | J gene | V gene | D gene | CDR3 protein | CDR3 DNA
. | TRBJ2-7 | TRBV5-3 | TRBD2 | CARSAGLAGGDEQYF | TGTGCCAGAAGCGCGGGACTAGCGGGAGGAGACGAGCAGTACTTC
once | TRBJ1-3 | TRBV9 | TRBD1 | CASSLTPRARGPGNTIYF | TGTGCCAGCAGCCTGACACCCCGGGCCAGGGGGCCCGGAAACACCATATATTTT
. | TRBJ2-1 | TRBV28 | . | CASRAGSRSEQFF | TGTGCCAGCAGGGCCGGGAGTAGGAGTGAGCAGTTCTTC
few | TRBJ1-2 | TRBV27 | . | CASRATGRYSYGYTF | TGTGCCAGCAGGGCGACAGGCAGGTATTCCTATGGCTACACCTTC
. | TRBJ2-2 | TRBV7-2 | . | CASSLIRLATGELFF | TGTGCCAGCAGCTTAATAAGGCTAGCCACCGGGGAGCTGTTTTTT
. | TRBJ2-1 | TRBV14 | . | CASSLASYNEQFF | TGTGCCAGCAGTCTAGCGTCCTACAATGAGCAGTTCTTC
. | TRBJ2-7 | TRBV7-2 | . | CASSLGLMYEQYF | TGTGCCAGCAGCTTAGGACTGATGTACGAGCAGTACTTC
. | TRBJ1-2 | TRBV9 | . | CASSVDAGGQTYGYTF | TGTGCCAGCAGCGTAGATGCCGGGGGGCAAACCTATGGCTACACCTTC
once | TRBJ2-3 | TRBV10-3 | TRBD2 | CAIGREADTQYF | TGTGCCATCGGACGGGAGGCAGATACGCAGTATTTT
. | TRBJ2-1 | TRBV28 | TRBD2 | CASSLGTSGSRGEQFF | TGTGCCAGCAGTTTAGGGACTAGCGGGAGTAGGGGTGAGCAGTTCTTC
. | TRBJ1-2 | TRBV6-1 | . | CASSEALGGNYGYTF | TGTGCCAGCAGTGAAGCGCTTGGGGGGAACTATGGCTACACCTTC
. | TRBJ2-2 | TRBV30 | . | CAWRFRGITAGELFF | TGTGCCTGGAGGTTCAGGGGAATAACCGCCGGGGAGCTGTTTTTT
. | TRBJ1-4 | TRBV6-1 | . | CASSTGPWGEKLFF | TGTGCCAGCAGCACAGGGCCTTGGGGTGAAAAACTGTTTTTT
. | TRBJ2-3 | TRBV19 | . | CASSMALTSGSTDTQYF | TGTGCCAGTAGTATGGCGCTGACGAGCGGGAGCACAGATACGCAGTATTTT
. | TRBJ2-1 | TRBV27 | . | CASKPGLYNEQFF | TGTGCCAGCAAACCGGGACTCTACAATGAGCAGTTCTTC
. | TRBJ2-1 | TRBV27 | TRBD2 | CASSFLPGTSGTSYNEQFF | TGTGCCAGCAGTTTCCTTCCCGGGACTAGCGGCACTTCCTACAATGAGCAGTTCTTC
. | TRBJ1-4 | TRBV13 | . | CASSGRQIVGEKLFF | TGTGCCAGCAGCGGCCGACAGATCGTAGGGGAAAAACTGTTTTTT
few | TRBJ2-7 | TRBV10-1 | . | CASTVPYEQYF | TGCGCCAGCACAGTTCCCTACGAGCAGTACTTC
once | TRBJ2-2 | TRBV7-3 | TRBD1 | CASSSPDRDTGELFF | TGTGCCAGCAGCTCTCCTGACAGGGACACCGGGGAGCTGTTTTTT
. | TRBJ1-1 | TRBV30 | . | CAWSEHFTAEAFF | TGTGCCTGGAGTGAGCATTTCACGGCTGAAGCTTTCTTT
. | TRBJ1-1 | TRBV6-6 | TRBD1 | CASSYQGADTEAFF | TGTGCCAGCAGTTACCAGGGGGCGGACACTGAAGCTTTCTTT
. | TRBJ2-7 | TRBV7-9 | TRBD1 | CASSSDRGLPYEQYF | TGTGCCAGCAGCTCGGACAGGGGACTTCCCTACGAGCAGTACTTC
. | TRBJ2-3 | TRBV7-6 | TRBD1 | CASSPHFDRVFDTQYF | TGTGCCAGCAGCCCGCACTTCGACAGGGTGTTTGATACGCAGTATTTT
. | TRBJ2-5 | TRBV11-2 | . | CATTGRAPQETQYF | TGTGCCACTACAGGGAGGGCCCCCCAAGAGACCCAGTACTTC
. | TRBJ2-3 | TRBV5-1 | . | CASSLDSITDTQYF | TGCGCCAGCAGCTTAGACAGCATAACAGATACGCAGTATTTT
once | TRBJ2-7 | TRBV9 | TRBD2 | CASSVGGTSDSYEQYF | TGTGCCAGCAGCGTAGGGGGCACTAGCGACTCCTACGAGCAGTACTTC
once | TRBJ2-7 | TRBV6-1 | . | CASKDRSYEQYF | TGTGCCAGCAAAGACAGGTCCTACGAGCAGTACTTC
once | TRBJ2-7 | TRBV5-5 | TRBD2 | CASSMGLARTYEQYF | TGTGCCAGCAGCATGGGACTAGCGCGAACCTACGAGCAGTACTTC
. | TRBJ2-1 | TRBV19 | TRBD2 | CASSIPKAGALNEQFF | TGTGCCAGTAGTATCCCTAAAGCGGGAGCGTTGAATGAGCAGTTCTTC
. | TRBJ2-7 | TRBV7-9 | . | CASSSAGQHYEQYF | TGTGCCAGCAGCTCAGCGGGACAACACTACGAGCAGTACTTC